This is a list of T cell receptor beta chains from one sample in a study of cytomegalovirus exposure and HLA in healthy donors. TCRdb keeps only in-frame clones here, not all; method: immunoSEQ multiplex PCR. This sample yields more than 75,000 clones, of which roughly 77% are seen a single time; 14% to 15% belongs to the top ten. Sequenced: PBMCs. The receptors here all came from a middle-aged woman in good health and CMV-seropositive. Each CDR3 is given with its conserved first and last residue. A D gene is named only where the DNA matches it firmly. For some rows the clone size is stated as once, few or many, or as a class when expanded; others skip it.

CDR3 protein: CASSSPGLATYEQYF
CDR3 DNA: TGTGCCAGCAGTTCCCCGGGACTAGCGACCTACGAGCAGTACTTC
J gene: TRBJ2-7
V gene: TRBV28
clone size: few
D gene: TRBD2

CDR3 protein: CASSLIVGPTGYGYTF
CDR3 DNA: TGTGCCAGCAGCTTGATAGTCGGCCCGACTGGCTATGGCTACACCTTC
J gene: TRBJ1-2
V gene: TRBV5-6
clone size: NA
D gene: NA

CDR3 protein: CASSLLGGDSEAFF
CDR3 DNA: TGTGCCAGCAGCCTTCTGGGCGGGGACTCTGAAGCTTTCTTT
J gene: TRBJ1-1
V gene: TRBV6-5
clone size: NA
D gene: NA

CDR3 protein: CASSSGGGTDTQYF
CDR3 DNA: TGTGCCAGCAGCTCGGGAGGGGGCACAGATACGCAGTATTTT
J gene: TRBJ2-3
V gene: TRBV13
clone size: once
D gene: TRBD2

CDR3 protein: CATSRDTSRGLINQPQHF
CDR3 DNA: TGTGCCACCAGCAGAGATACTAGCAGGGGGCTTATCAATCAGCCCCAGCATTTT
J gene: TRBJ1-5
V gene: TRBV15
clone size: NA
D gene: TRBD1

CDR3 protein: CASRNRVKAYEQYF
CDR3 DNA: TGTGCCAGCAGAAACAGGGTTAAAGCCTACGAGCAGTACTTC
J gene: TRBJ2-7
V gene: TRBV2
clone size: NA
D gene: NA

CDR3 protein: CAWSARGLEHTQYF
CDR3 DNA: TGTGCCTGGAGTGCAAGGGGGTTGGAGCATACGCAGTATTTT
J gene: TRBJ2-3
V gene: TRBV30
clone size: NA
D gene: NA

CDR3 protein: CASSVRLQETQYF
CDR3 DNA: TGTGCCAGCAGCGTAAGACTGCAAGAGACCCAGTACTTC
J gene: TRBJ2-5
V gene: TRBV9
clone size: NA
D gene: NA

CDR3 protein: CASRWSTGSGTEAFF
CDR3 DNA: TGTGCCAGTAGATGGTCGACAGGTTCGGGCACTGAAGCTTTCTTT
J gene: TRBJ1-1
V gene: TRBV19
clone size: NA
D gene: NA

CDR3 protein: CASTRVGDTEAFF
CDR3 DNA: TGTGCCAGCACGAGGGTTGGGGACACTGAAGCTTTCTTT
J gene: TRBJ1-1
V gene: TRBV27
clone size: NA
D gene: NA

CDR3 protein: CASSLQGVNQPQHF
CDR3 DNA: TGTGCCAGCAGTTTACAAGGGGTCAATCAGCCCCAGCATTTT
J gene: TRBJ1-5
V gene: TRBV27
clone size: NA
D gene: NA

CDR3 protein: CASSFAPGQEAFF
CDR3 DNA: TGTGCCAGCAGTTTCGCTCCGGGACAAGAAGCTTTCTTT
J gene: TRBJ1-1
V gene: TRBV6-4
clone size: NA
D gene: NA

CDR3 protein: CASSQDQVQFF
CDR3 DNA: TGTGCCAGCAGCCAAGATCAGGTGCAGTTCTTC
J gene: TRBJ2-1
V gene: TRBV4-2
clone size: NA
D gene: NA

CDR3 protein: CASSLGGMNTGELFF
CDR3 DNA: TGTGCCAGCAGCTTAGGCGGGATGAACACCGGGGAGCTGTTTTTT
J gene: TRBJ2-2
V gene: TRBV7-3
clone size: NA
D gene: NA

CDR3 protein: CASSDMAYGYTF
CDR3 DNA: TGTGCCAGCAGTGACATGGCCTATGGCTACACCTTC
J gene: TRBJ1-2
V gene: TRBV25-1
clone size: NA
D gene: NA

CDR3 protein: CAWTGADTQYF
CDR3 DNA: TGTGCCTGGACTGGGGCGGATACGCAGTATTTT
J gene: TRBJ2-3
V gene: TRBV30
clone size: NA
D gene: NA

CDR3 protein: CASSYLGVGYTF
CDR3 DNA: TGTGCCAGCAGTTACTTGGGAGTCGGCTACACCTTC
J gene: TRBJ1-2
V gene: TRBV6-5
clone size: few
D gene: NA

CDR3 protein: CASRRGPSSGYEQYF
CDR3 DNA: TGTGCCAGCAGGAGAGGGCCCTCGAGCGGCTACGAGCAGTACTTC
J gene: TRBJ2-7
V gene: TRBV5-6
clone size: few
D gene: NA

CDR3 protein: CASSLVQGPNTEAFF
CDR3 DNA: TGTGCCAGCAGTTTAGTACAGGGCCCCAACACTGAAGCTTTCTTT
J gene: TRBJ1-1
V gene: TRBV27
clone size: NA
D gene: NA

CDR3 protein: CASSMGLAGVSNEQFF
CDR3 DNA: TGTGCCAGCAGCATGGGACTAGCGGGTGTGTCCAATGAGCAGTTCTTC
J gene: TRBJ2-1
V gene: TRBV5-6
clone size: NA
D gene: TRBD2

CDR3 protein: CASSPGGVTGTYGYTF
CDR3 DNA: TGTGCCAGCAGTCCAGGGGGCGTAACGGGTACCTATGGCTACACCTTC
J gene: TRBJ1-2
V gene: TRBV27
clone size: NA
D gene: TRBD1

CDR3 protein: CASSIRGGGETQYF
CDR3 DNA: TGTGCCAGTAGTATTAGGGGGGGCGGTGAGACCCAGTACTTC
J gene: TRBJ2-5
V gene: TRBV19
clone size: NA
D gene: NA

CDR3 protein: CASSRTGTGVQETQYF
CDR3 DNA: TGCGCCAGCAGCCGTACCGGGACAGGGGTCCAAGAGACCCAGTACTTC
J gene: TRBJ2-5
V gene: TRBV4-3
clone size: NA
D gene: TRBD1

CDR3 protein: CASSDRDRGSYEQYF
CDR3 DNA: TGTGCCAGCAGCGACCGGGACAGGGGCTCCTACGAGCAGTACTTC
J gene: TRBJ2-7
V gene: TRBV5-4
clone size: NA
D gene: TRBD1

CDR3 protein: CASSKGQNNSPLHF
CDR3 DNA: TGTGCCAGCAGCAAGGGACAGAATAATTCACCCCTCCACTTT
J gene: TRBJ1-6
V gene: TRBV9
clone size: NA
D gene: TRBD1

CDR3 protein: CASSYWDYYSNQPQHF
CDR3 DNA: TGTGCCAGCAGTTATTGGGACTACTATAGCAATCAGCCCCAGCATTTT
J gene: TRBJ1-5
V gene: TRBV28
clone size: once
D gene: NA

CDR3 protein: CASSPRQEETQYF
CDR3 DNA: TGTGCCAGCAGCCCCCGACAGGAAGAGACCCAGTACTTC
J gene: TRBJ2-5
V gene: TRBV9
clone size: once
D gene: NA

CDR3 protein: CASSFGWERINTGELFF
CDR3 DNA: TGTGCCAGCAGCTTTGGGTGGGAGAGAATAAACACCGGGGAGCTGTTTTTT
J gene: TRBJ2-2
V gene: TRBV7-9
clone size: once
D gene: NA

CDR3 protein: CASARSTVTDTQYF
CDR3 DNA: TGTGCCAGTGCTAGGTCTACGGTCACAGATACGCAGTATTTT
J gene: TRBJ2-3
V gene: TRBV7-8
clone size: NA
D gene: NA

CDR3 protein: CASTILNRVDEQFF
CDR3 DNA: TGTGCCAGCACCATTTTAAACAGGGTCGATGAGCAGTTCTTC
J gene: TRBJ2-1
V gene: TRBV14
clone size: few
D gene: NA

CDR3 protein: CASSMGTSVSNEQFF
CDR3 DNA: TGTGCCAGCAGTATGGGGACTAGCGTTAGCAATGAGCAGTTCTTC
J gene: TRBJ2-1
V gene: TRBV7-3
clone size: NA
D gene: TRBD2

CDR3 protein: CATSRDAGFNTEAFF
CDR3 DNA: TGTGCCACCAGCAGAGATGCAGGGTTCAACACTGAAGCTTTCTTT
J gene: TRBJ1-1
V gene: TRBV15
clone size: NA
D gene: NA

CDR3 protein: CAWTKQGAAGELFF
CDR3 DNA: TGTGCCTGGACTAAACAGGGGGCGGCGGGGGAGCTGTTTTTT
J gene: TRBJ2-2
V gene: TRBV30
clone size: NA
D gene: TRBD1

CDR3 protein: CASSYSGNEQLF
CDR3 DNA: TGTGCCAGCAGTTACTCCGGGAATGAGCAGCTCTTC
J gene: TRBJ2-1
V gene: TRBV6-5
clone size: NA
D gene: NA

CDR3 protein: CASSNNRGGETQYF
CDR3 DNA: TGTGCCAGCAGCAACAACAGGGGGGGAGAGACCCAGTACTTC
J gene: TRBJ2-5
V gene: TRBV6-1
clone size: few
D gene: NA

CDR3 protein: CASSGGERADTEAFF
CDR3 DNA: TGTGCCAGCAGTGGCGGGGAGAGGGCGGACACTGAAGCTTTCTTT
J gene: TRBJ1-1
V gene: TRBV2
clone size: few
D gene: NA

CDR3 protein: CAWSGSTGGNSPLHF
CDR3 DNA: TGTGCCTGGAGTGGGTCGACAGGGGGGAATTCACCCCTCCACTTT
J gene: TRBJ1-6
V gene: TRBV30
clone size: NA
D gene: TRBD1

CDR3 protein: CASSLGRGGDTEAFF
CDR3 DNA: TGTGCCAGTAGTCTAGGTAGGGGGGGAGATACTGAAGCTTTCTTT
J gene: TRBJ1-1
V gene: TRBV19
clone size: NA
D gene: NA

CDR3 protein: CASRLAGVSETQYF
CDR3 DNA: TGTGCCAGTAGGCTAGCGGGAGTATCAGAGACCCAGTACTTC
J gene: TRBJ2-5
V gene: TRBV19
clone size: once
D gene: TRBD2

CDR3 protein: CASSPGGVGYEQYF
CDR3 DNA: TGTGCCAGCTCCCCAGGGGGCGTAGGCTACGAGCAGTACTTC
J gene: TRBJ2-7
V gene: TRBV7-2
clone size: NA
D gene: TRBD1

CDR3 protein: CASSGKLATYTDTQYF
CDR3 DNA: TGTGCCAGCAGCGGTAAACTAGCGACATACACAGATACGCAGTATTTT
J gene: TRBJ2-3
V gene: TRBV5-4
clone size: NA
D gene: TRBD2